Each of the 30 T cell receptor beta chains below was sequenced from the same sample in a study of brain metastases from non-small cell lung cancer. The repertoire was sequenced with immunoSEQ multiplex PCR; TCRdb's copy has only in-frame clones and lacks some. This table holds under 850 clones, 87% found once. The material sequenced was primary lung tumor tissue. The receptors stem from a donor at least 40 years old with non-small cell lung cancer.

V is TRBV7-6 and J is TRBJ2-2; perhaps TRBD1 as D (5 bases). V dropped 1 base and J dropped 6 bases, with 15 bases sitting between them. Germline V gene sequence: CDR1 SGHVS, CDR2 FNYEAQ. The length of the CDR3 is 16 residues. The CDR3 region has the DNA TGTGCCAGCAGCTTAGATTCAACAGGAGTTCCCGGGGAGCTGTTTTTT. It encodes CASSLDSTGVPGELFF.

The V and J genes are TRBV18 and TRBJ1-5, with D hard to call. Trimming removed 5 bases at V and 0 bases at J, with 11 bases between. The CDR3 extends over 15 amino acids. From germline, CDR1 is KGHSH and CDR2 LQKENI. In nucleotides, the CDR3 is TGTGCCAGCTCATCCTTGGATGCTAGCAATCAGCCCCAGCATTTT. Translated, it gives CASSSLDASNQPQHF.

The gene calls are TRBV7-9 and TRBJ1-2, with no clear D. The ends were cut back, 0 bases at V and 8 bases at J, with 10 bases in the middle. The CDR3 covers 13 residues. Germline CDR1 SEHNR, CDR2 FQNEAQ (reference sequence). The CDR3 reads CASSLAPRNGYTF. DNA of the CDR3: TGTGCCAGCAGCTTAGCACCGAGAAACGGCTACACCTTC.

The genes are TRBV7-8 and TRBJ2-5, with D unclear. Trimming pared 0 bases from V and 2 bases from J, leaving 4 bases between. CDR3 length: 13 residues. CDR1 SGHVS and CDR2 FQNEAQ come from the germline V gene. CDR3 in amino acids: CASSLATQETQYF. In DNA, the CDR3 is TGTGCCAGCAGCTTAGCTACTCAAGAGACCCAGTACTTC.

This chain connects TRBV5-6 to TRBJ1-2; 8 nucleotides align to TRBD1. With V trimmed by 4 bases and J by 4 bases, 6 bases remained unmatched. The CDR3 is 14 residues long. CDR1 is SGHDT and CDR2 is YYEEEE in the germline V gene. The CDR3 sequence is CASSIRQGTYGYTF. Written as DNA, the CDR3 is TGTGCCAGCAGCATAAGACAGGGGACCTATGGCTACACCTTC. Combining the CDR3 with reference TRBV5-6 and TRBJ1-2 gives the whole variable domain DAGVTQSPTHLIKTRGQQVTLRCSPKSGHDTVSWYQQALGQGPQFIFQYYEEEERQRGNFPDRFSGHQFPNYSSELNVNALLLGDSALYLCASSIRQGTYGYTFGSGTRLTVV.

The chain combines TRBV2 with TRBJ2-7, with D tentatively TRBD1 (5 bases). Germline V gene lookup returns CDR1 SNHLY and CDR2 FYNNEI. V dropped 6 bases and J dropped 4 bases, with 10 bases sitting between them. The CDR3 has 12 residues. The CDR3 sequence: CASSPQVYEQYF. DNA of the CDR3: TGTGCCAGCAGCCCACAGGTTTACGAGCAGTACTTC. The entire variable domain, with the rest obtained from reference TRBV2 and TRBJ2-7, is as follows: EPEVTQTPSHQVTQMGQEVILRCVPISNHLYFYWYRQILGQKVEFLVSFYNNEISEKSEIFDDQFSVERPDGSNFTLKIRSTKLEDSAMYFCASSPQVYEQYFGPGTRLTVT.

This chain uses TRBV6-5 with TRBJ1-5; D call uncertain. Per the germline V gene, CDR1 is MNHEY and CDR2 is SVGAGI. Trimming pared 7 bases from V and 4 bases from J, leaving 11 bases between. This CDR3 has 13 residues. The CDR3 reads CASTQRVNQPQHF. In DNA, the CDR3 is TGTGCCAGCACCCAGCGGGTAAATCAGCCCCAGCATTTT.

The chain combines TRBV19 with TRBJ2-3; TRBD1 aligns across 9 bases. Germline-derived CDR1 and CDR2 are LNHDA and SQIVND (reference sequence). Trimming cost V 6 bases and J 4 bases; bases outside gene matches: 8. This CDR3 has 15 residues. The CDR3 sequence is CASRIRDRDADTQYF. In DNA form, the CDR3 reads TGTGCCAGTAGGATCCGGGACAGGGACGCAGATACGCAGTATTTT.

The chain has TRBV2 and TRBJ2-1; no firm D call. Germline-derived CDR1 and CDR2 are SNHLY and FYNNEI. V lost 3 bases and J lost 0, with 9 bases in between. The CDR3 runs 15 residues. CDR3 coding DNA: TGTGCCAGCAGTGACATGAAAAGCTCCTACAATGAGCAGTTCTTC. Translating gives CASSDMKSSYNEQFF.

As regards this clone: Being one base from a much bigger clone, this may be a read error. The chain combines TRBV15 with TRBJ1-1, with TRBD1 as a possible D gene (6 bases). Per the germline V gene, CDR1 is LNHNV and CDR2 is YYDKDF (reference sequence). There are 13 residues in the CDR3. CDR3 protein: CTTSPRGETEAFF. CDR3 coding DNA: TGTACCACCAGCCCTAGGGGGGAGACTGAAGCTTTCTTT.

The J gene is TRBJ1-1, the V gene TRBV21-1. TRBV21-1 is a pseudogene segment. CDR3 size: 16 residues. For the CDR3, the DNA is TGTGCCAGCAGGTATGGGGTAGCTACACAACGCACTGAAGCTTTCTTT. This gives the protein CASRYGVATQRTEAFF.

The CDR3 protein is CASSSGDSPGELFF. The CDR3 nucleotides are TGTGCCAGCTCTAGCGGGGATAGTCCCGGGGAGCTGTTTTTT. The V call is TRBV25-1, the J call TRBJ2-2; 9 nucleotides match TRBD2. CDR1 and CDR2 (germline): MGHDK, SYGVNS. This CDR3 has 14 amino acids. V shed 8 bases, J shed 6 bases, and the junction held 7 bases outside the gene matches.

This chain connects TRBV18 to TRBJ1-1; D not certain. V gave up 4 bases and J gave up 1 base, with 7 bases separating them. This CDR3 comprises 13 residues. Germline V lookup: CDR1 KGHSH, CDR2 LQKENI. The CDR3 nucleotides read TGTGCCAGCTCACGTGCCACGAACACTGAAGCTTTCTTT. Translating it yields CASSRATNTEAFF. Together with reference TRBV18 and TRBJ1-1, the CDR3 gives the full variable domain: NAGVMQNPRHLVRRRGQEARLRCSPMKGHSHVYWYRQLPEEGLKFMVYLQKENIIDESGMPKERFSAEFPKEGPSILRIQQVVRGDSAAYFCASSRATNTEAFFGQGTRLTVV.

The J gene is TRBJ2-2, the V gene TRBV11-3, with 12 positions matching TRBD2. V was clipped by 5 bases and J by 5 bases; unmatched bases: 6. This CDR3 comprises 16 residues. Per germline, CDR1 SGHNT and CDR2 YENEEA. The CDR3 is CASSPYTSGRTGELFF. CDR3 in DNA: TGTGCCAGCAGCCCCTACACTAGCGGGAGGACCGGGGAGCTGTTTTTT.

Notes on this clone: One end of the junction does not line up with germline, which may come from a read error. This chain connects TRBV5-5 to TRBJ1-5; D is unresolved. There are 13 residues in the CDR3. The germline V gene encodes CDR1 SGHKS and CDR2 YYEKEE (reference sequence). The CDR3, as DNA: TGTGCCAGCAGCGAATATAGCAATCAACCCCAGCATTTT. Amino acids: CASSEYSNQPQHF.

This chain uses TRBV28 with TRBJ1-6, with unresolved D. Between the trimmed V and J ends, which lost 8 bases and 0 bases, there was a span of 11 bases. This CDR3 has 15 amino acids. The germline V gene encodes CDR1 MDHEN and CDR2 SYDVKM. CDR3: CASFIRGSYNSPLHF. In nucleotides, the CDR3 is TGTGCCAGCTTCATTCGGGGCTCCTATAATTCACCCCTCCACTTT.

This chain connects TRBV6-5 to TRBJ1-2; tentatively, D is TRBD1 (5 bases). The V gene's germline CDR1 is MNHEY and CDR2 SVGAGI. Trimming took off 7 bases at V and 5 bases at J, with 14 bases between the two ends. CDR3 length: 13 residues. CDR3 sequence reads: CASKRVQDYGYTF. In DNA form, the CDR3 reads TGTGCCAGCAAGCGGGTACAGGATTATGGCTACACCTTC.

CDR3 amino acids: CASSLQVWGEQYF. CDR3 nucleotide sequence: TGTGCCAGCAGTTTGCAGGTCTGGGGGGAGCAGTACTTC. This chain links TRBV12-3 or TRBV12-4 with TRBJ2-7, with D possibly called TRBD1 or TRBD2 (5 bases each). Trimming left V 3 bases short and J 7 bases short, with 13 bases between. The CDR3 is 13 amino acids.

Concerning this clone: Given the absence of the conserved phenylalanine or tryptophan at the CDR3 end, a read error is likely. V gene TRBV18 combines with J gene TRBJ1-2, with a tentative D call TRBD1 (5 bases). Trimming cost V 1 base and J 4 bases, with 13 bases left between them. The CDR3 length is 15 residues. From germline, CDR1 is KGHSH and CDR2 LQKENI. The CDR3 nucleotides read TGTGCCAGCTCACCACAGGCCGGAGGGGTCTATGGCTACACCTTA. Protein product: CASSPQAGGVYGYTL.

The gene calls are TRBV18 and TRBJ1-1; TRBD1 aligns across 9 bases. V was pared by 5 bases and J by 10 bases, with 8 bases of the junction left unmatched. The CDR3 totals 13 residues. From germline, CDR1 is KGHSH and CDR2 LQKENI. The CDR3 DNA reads TGTGCCAGCTCAGACTTGGACAGGGGCACAGCTTTCTTT. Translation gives CASSDLDRGTAFF.

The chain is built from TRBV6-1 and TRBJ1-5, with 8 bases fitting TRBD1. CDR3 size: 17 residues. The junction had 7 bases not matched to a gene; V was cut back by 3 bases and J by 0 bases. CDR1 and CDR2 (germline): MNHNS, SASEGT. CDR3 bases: TGTGCCAGCAGTGACGCGGACAGGGCATCTAGCAATCAGCCCCAGCATTTT. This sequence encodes CASSDADRASSNQPQHF.

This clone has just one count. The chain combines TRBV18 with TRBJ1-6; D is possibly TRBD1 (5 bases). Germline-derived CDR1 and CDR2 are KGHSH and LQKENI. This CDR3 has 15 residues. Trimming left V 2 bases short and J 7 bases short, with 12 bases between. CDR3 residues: CASSPTGHTNSPLHF. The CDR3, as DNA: TGTGCCAGCTCACCAACAGGACATACGAATTCACCCCTCCACTTT.

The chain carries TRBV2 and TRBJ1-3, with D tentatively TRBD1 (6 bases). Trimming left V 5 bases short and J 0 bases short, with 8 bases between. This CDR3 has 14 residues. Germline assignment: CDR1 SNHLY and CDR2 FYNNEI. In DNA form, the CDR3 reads TGTGCCAGCAGTAAGGACAGCTCTGGAAACACCATATATTTT. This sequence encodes CASSKDSSGNTIYF.

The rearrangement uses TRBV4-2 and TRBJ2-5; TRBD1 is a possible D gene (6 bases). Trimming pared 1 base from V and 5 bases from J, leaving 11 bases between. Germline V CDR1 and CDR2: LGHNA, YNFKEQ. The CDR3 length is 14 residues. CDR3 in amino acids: CASSQVKTGETQYF. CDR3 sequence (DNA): TGTGCCAGCAGCCAAGTAAAAACAGGGGAGACCCAGTACTTC.

The chain's CDR3 is CASSRGLATYNEQFF. CDR3 DNA sequence: TGTGCCAGCAGTAGGGGGTTGGCGACCTACAATGAGCAGTTCTTC. The chain uses TRBV25-1 and TRBJ2-1, with TRBD1 as a possible D gene (6 bases). V was clipped by 5 bases and J by 2 bases, with 13 bases between them. Germline CDR1 is MGHDK and CDR2 is SYGVNS. CDR3 length equals 15 residues.

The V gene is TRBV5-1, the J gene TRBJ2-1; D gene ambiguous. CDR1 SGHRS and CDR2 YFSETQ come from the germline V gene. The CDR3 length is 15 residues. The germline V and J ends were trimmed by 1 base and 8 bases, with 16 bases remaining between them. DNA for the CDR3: TGCGCCAGCAGCTTGCCACAGACCTCGGTTGATGAGCAGTTCTTC. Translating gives CASSLPQTSVDEQFF.

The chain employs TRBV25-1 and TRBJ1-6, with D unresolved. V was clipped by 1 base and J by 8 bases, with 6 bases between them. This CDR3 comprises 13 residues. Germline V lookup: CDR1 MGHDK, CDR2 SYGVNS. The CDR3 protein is CASSELMDSPLHF. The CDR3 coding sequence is TGTGCCAGCAGTGAATTAATGGATTCACCCCTCCACTTT.

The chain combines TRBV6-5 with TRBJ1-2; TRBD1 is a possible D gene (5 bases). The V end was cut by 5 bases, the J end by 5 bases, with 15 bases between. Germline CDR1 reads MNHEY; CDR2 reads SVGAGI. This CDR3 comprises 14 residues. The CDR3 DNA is TGTGCCAGCAGTCACGAACAAGGGGTTTATGGCTACACCTTC. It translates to CASSHEQGVYGYTF.

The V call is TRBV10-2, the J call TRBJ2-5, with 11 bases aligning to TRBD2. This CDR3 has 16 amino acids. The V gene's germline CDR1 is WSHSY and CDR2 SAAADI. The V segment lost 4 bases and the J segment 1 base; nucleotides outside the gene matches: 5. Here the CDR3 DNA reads TGCGCCAGCAGTGCGCTAGCGGGGGGCTCCCAAGAGACCCAGTACTTC. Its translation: CASSALAGGSQETQYF.

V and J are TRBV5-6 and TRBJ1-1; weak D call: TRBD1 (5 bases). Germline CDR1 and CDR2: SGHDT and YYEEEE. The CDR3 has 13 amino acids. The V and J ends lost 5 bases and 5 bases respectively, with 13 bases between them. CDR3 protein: CASSLPGGTEAFF. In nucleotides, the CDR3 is TGTGCCAGCAGTCTCCCCGGGGGAACTGAAGCTTTCTTT.